This TCR beta chain is from a study of chemoradiotherapy in HPV16-positive cancers. Overall study findings and caveats: Only two HPV16-positive patients supplied the functional HPV-specificity definition. Non-HPV-specific T cells did not expand in tumors during treatment, whereas candidate HPV-specific clones and E7-related motifs did.

As regards this clone: Its antigen is unknown.

Repertoires were sampled repeatedly during chemoradiotherapy. Germline V gene data show CDR1 as SGHDT and CDR2 as YYEEEE. V was clipped by 4 bases and J by 2 bases, with 19 bases between them. CDR3 length: 16 residues. Assay: immunoSEQ multiplex PCR; the TCRdb copy retains only in-frame clones and omits some. Seen here are roughly 28,000 clones, about 90% observed once, and the top ten hold around 20%. Specimen: blood, collected from a patient who underwent chemoradiotherapy. The gene calls are TRBV5-6 and TRBJ2-7; the D gene is possibly TRBD2 (6 bases). This TCR came from a human donor with HPV-associated anogenital cancer. The CDR3 is CASSPTPGTSAYEQYF. DNA for the CDR3: TGTGCCAGCAGCCCGACACCCGGGACTTCGGCCTACGAGCAGTACTTC.